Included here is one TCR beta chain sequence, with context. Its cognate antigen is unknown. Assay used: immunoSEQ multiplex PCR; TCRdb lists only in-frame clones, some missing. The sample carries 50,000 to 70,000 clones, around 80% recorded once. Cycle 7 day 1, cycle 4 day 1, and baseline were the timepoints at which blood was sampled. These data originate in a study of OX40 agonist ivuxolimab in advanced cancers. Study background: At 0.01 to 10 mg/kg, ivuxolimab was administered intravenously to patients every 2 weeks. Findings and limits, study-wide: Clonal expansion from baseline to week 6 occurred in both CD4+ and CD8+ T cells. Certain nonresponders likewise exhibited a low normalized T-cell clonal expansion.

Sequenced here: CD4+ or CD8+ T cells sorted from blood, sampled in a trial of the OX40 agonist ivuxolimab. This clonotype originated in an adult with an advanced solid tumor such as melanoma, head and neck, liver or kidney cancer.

The CDR3 loop reads CASSSGTSGGWAQYF. The CDR3 DNA is TGTGCCAGCAGCAGCGGGACTAGCGGGGGGTGGGCCCAGTACTTC. The chain couples TRBV2 to TRBJ2-5; 15 nucleotides line up with TRBD2. The CDR3 sequence is 15 residues long. CDR1 and CDR2 from the germline V gene are SNHLY and FYNNEI. Trimming took 6 bases from V and 9 from J; bases not matched to a gene: 8.